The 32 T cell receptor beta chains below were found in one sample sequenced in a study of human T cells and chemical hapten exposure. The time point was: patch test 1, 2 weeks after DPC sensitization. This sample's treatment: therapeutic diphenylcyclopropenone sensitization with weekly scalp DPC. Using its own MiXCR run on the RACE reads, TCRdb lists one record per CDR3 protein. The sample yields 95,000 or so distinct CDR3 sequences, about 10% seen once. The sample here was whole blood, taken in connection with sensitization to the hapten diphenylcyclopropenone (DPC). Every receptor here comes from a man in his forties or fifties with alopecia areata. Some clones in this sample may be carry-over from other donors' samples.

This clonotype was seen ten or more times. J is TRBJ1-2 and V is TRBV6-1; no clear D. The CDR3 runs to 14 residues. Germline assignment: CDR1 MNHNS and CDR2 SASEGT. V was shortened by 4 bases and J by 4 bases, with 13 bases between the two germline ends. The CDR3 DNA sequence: TGTGCCAGCAGTGCCACAGCCCCAGGCTATGGCTACACCTTC. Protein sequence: CASSATAPGYGYTF.

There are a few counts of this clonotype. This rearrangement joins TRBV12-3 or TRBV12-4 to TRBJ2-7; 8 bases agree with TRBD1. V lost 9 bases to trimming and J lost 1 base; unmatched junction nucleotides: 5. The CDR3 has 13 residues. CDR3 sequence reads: CASMTGASYEQYF. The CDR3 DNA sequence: TGTGCCAGTATGACAGGGGCGTCCTACGAGCAGTACTTC.

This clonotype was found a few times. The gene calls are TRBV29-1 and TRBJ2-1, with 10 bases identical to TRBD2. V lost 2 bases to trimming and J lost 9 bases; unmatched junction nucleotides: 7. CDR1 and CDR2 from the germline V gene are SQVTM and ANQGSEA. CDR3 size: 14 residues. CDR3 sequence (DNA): TGCAGCGTTGAACGAGCGGGAGGGCGAGGTGAGCAGTTCTTC. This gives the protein CSVERAGGRGEQFF.

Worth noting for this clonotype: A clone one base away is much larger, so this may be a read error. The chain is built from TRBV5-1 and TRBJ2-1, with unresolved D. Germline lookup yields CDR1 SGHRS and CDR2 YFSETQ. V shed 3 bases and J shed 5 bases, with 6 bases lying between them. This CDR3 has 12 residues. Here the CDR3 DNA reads TGCGCCAGCAGCTCAAGTCACAATGAGCAGTTCTTC. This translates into CASSSSHNEQFF. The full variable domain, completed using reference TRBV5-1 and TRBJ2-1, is KAGVTQTPRYLIKTRGQQVTLSCSPISGHRSVSWYQQTPGQGLQFLFEYFSETQRNKGNFPGRFSGRQFSNSRSEMNVSTLELGDSALYLCASSSSHNEQFFGPGTRLTVL.

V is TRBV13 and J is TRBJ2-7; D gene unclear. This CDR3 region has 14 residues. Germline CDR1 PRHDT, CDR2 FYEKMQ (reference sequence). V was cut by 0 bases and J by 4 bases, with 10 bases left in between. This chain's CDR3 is CASSLGSSGYEQYV. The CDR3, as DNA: TGTGCCAGCAGCTTAGGCTCGAGTGGGTACGAGCAGTACGTC.

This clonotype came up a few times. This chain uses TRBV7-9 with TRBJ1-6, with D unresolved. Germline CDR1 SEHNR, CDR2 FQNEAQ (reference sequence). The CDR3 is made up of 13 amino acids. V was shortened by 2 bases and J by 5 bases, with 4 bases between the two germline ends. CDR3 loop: CASSLTDNSPLHF. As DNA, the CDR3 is TGTGCCAGCAGCTTAACGGATAATTCACCCCTCCACTTT.

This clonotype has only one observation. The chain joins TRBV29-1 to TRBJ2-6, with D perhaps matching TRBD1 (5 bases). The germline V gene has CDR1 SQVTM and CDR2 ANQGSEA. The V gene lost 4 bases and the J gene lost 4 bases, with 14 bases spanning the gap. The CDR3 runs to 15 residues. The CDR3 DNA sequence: TGCAGCGTTGGCAGGGTAGCATCCGGGGCCAACGTCCTGACTTTC. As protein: CSVGRVASGANVLTF.

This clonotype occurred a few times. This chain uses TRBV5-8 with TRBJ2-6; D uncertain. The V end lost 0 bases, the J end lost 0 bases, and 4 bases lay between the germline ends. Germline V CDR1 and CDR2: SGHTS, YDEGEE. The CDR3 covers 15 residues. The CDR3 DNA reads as TGTGCCAGCAGCTTGGGCTTCTCTGGGGCCAACGTCCTGACTTTC. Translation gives CASSLGFSGANVLTF. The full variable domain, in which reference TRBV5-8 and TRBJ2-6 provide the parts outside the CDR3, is EAGVTQSPTHLIKTRGQQATLRCSPISGHTSVYWYQQALGLGLQFLLWYDEGEERNRGNFPPRFSGRQFPNYSSELNVNALELEDSALYLCASSLGFSGANVLTFGAGSRLTVL.

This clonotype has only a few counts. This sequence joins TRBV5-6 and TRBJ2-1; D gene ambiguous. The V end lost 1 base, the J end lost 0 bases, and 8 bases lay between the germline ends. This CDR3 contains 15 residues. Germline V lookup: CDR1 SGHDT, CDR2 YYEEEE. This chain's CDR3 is CASSLTPSSYNEQFF. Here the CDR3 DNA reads TGTGCCAGCAGCTTGACACCTAGCTCCTACAATGAGCAGTTCTTC.

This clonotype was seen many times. Written as DNA, the CDR3 is TGCAGCGTTGAGAAAGGGGTCCATTCCGGGGAGCTGTTTTTT. Its protein product is CSVEKGVHSGELFF. The chain carries TRBV29-1 and TRBJ2-2, with D perhaps matching TRBD1 (5 bases). Germline CDR1 reads SQVTM; CDR2 reads ANQGSEA. V lost 3 bases, J lost 6 bases, and 14 bases lay in between. The CDR3 is made up of 14 amino acids.

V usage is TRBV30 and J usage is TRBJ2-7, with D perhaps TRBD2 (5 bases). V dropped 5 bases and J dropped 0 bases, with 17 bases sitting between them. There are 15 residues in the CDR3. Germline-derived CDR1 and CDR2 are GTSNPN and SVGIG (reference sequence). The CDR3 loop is CAWGTGKYSSYEQYF. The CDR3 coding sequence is TGTGCCTGGGGAACCGGGAAGTACAGCTCCTACGAGCAGTACTTC.

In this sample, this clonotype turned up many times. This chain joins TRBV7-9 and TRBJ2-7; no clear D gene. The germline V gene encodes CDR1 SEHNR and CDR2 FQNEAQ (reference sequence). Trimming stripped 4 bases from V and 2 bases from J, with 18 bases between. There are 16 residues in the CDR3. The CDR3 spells CASSSPGSQLTYEQYF. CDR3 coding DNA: TGTGCCAGCAGCTCCCCGGGTTCCCAACTTACCTACGAGCAGTACTTC.

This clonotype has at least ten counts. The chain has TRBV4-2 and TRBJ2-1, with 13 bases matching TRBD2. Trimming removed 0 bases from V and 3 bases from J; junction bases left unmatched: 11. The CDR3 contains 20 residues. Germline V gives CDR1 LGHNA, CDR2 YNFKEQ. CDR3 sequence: CASSQDPRTSGRGDYNEQFF. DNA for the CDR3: TGTGCCAGCAGCCAAGATCCGAGGACTAGCGGGAGAGGGGACTACAATGAGCAGTTCTTC.

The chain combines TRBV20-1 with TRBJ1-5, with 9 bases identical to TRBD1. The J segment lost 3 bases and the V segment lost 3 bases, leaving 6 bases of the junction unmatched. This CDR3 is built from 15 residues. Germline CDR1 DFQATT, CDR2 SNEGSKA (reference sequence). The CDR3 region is CSASGDRGANQPQHF. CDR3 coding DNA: TGCAGTGCTAGCGGCGACAGGGGGGCCAATCAGCCCCAGCATTTT.

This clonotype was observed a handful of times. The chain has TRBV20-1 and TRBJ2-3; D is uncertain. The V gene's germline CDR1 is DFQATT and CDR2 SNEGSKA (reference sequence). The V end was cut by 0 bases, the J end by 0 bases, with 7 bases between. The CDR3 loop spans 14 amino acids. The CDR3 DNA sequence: TGCAGTGCTAGAGAAGGCGCTAGCACAGATACGCAGTATTTT. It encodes CSAREGASTDTQYF.

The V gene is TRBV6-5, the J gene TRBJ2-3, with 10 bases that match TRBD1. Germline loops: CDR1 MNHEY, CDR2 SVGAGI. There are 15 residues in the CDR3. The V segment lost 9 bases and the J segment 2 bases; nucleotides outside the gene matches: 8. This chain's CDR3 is CASSGTGVSTDTQYF. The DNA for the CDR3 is TGTGCCAGTTCCGGGACAGGGGTCTCCACAGATACGCAGTATTTT.

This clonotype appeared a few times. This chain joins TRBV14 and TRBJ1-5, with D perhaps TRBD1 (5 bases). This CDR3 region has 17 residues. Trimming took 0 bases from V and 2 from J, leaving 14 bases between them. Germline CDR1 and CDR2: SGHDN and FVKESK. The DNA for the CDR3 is TGTGCCAGCAGCCAAGATTTTGACCAAGGGGGCAATCAGCCCCAGCATTTT. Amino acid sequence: CASSQDFDQGGNQPQHF. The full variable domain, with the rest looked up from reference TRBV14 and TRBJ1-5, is EAGVTQFPSHSVIEKGQTVTLRCDPISGHDNLYWYRRVMGKEIKFLLHFVKESKQDESGMPNNRFLAERTGGTYSTLKVQPAELEDSGVYFCASSQDFDQGGNQPQHFGDGTRLSIL.

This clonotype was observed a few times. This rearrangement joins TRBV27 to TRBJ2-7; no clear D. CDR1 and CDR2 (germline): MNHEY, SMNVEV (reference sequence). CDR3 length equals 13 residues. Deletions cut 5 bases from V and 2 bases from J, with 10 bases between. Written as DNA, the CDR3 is TGTGCCAGCAGTCCGAGTGGCACCTACGAGCAGTACGTC. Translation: CASSPSGTYEQYV.

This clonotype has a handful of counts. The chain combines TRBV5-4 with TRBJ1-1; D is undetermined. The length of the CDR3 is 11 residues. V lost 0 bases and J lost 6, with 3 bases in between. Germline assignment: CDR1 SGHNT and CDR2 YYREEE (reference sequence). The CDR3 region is CASSLGAEAFF. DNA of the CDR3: TGTGCCAGCAGCTTGGGGGCTGAAGCTTTCTTT.

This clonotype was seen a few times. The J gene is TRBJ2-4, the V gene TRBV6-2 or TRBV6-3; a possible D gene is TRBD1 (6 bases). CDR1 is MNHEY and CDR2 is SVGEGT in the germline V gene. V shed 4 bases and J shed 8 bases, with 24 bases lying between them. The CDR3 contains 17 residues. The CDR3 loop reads CASSLGAGTRSIDIQYF. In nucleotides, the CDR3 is TGTGCCAGCAGTTTAGGGGCCGGGACAAGGTCGATCGACATTCAGTACTTC.

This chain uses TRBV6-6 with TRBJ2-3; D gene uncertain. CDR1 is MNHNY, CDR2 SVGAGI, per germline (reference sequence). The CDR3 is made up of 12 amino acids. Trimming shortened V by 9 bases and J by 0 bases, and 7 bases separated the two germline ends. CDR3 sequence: CASTTSTDTQYF. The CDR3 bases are TGTGCCAGTACTACTAGCACAGATACGCAGTATTTT.

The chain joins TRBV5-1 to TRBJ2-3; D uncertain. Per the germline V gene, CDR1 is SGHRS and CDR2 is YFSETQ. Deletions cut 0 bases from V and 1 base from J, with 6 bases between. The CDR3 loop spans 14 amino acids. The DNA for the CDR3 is TGCGCCAGCAGCTTGGGAACTCGCACAGATACGCAGTATTTT. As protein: CASSLGTRTDTQYF.

The DNA for the CDR3 is TGTGCCAGCAGTTACTCCGACAGGGCGGCCTACGAGCAGTACGTC. Its translation is CASSYSDRAAYEQYV. The chain uses TRBV6-5 and TRBJ2-7; 7 nucleotides match TRBD1. CDR3 length: 15 amino acids. V shed 0 bases, J shed 2 bases, and the junction held 4 bases outside the gene matches. The germline V gene has CDR1 MNHEY and CDR2 SVGAGI.

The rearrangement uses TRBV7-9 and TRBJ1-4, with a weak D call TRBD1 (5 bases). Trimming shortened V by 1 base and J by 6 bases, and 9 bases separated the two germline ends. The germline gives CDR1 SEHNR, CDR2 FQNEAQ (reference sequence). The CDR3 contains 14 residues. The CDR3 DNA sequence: TGTGCCAGCAGCTTAGAGACAGCCTATGAAAAACTGTTTTTT. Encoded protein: CASSLETAYEKLFF.

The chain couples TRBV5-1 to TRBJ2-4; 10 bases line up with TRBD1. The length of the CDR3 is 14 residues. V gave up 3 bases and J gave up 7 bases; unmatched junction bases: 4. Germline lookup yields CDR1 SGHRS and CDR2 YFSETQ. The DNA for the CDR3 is TGCGCCAGCAGCTCCGGGACAGGGGCGAACATTCAGTACTTC. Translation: CASSSGTGANIQYF.

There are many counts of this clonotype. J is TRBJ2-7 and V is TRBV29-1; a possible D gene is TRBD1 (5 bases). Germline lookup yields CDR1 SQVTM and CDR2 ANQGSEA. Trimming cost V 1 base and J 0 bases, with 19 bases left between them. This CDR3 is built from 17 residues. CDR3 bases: TGCAGCGTTGAAGGGCAGGGCTCTTACGCTCGCTCCTACGAGCAGTACTTC. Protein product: CSVEGQGSYARSYEQYF.

The CDR3 coding sequence is TGTGCCAGCAGCCAAACTAGCGGGAGATACGTGAATGAGCAGTTCTTC. Protein product: CASSQTSGRYVNEQFF. The V call is TRBV3-1, the J call TRBJ2-1; 11 bases are a match to TRBD2. CDR1 is LGHDT, CDR2 YNNKEL, per germline (reference sequence). The J segment lost 7 bases and the V segment lost 2 bases, leaving 7 bases of the junction unmatched. CDR3 length: 16 residues.

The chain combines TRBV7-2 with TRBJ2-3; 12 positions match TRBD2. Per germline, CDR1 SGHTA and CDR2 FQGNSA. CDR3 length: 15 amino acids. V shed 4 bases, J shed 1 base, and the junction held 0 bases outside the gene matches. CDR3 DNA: TGTGCCAGCAGCTCTAGCGGGAGGGGCACAGATACGCAGTATTTT. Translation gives CASSSSGRGTDTQYF.

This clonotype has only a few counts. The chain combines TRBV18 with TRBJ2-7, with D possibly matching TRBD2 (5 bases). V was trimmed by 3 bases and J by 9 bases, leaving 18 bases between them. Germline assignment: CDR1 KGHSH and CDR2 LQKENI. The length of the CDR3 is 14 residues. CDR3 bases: TGTGCCAGCTCACCGGGCGATCGTCCGGCGGGGCAGTACGTC. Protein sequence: CASSPGDRPAGQYV.

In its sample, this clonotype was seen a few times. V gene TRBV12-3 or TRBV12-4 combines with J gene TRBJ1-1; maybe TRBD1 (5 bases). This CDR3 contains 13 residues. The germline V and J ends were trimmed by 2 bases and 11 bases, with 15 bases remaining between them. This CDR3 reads CASSLLRSGTAFF. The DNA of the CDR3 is TGTGCCAGCAGTTTACTACGTTCAGGGACGGCTTTCTTT.

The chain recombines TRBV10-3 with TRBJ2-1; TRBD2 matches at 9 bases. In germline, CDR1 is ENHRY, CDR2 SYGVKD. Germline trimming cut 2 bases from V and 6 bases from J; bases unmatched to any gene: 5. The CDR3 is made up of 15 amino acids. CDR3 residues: CAISEIVRGGNEQFF. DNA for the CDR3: TGTGCCATCAGTGAGATTGTGCGGGGGGGCAATGAGCAGTTCTTC.

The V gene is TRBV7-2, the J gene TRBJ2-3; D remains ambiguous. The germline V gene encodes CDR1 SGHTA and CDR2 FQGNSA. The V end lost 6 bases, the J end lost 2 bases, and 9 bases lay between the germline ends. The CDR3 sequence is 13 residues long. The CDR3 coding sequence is TGTGCCAGCAGAGCCCCCCCCACAGATACGCAGTATTTT. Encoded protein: CASRAPPTDTQYF.